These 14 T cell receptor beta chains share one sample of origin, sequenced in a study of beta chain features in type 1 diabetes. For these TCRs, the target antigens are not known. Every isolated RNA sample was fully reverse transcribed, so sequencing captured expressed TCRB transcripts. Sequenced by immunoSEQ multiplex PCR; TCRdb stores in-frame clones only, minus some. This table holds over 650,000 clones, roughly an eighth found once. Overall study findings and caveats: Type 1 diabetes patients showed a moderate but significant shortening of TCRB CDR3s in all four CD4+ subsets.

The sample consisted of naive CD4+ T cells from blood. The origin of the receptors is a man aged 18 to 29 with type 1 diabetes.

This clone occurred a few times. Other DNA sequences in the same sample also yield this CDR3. CDR3 DNA: TGTGCCAGCTCACCGGGAACGGGCTCCTACAATGAGCAGTTCTTC. This sequence encodes CASSPGTGSYNEQFF. This rearrangement joins TRBV18 to TRBJ2-1; the D is unclear. Germline CDR1 is KGHSH and CDR2 is LQKENI. There are 15 residues in the CDR3. V was clipped by 3 bases and J by 0 bases, with 9 bases between them. Combining the CDR3 with reference TRBV18 and TRBJ2-1 gives the whole variable domain NAGVMQNPRHLVRRRGQEARLRCSPMKGHSHVYWYRQLPEEGLKFMVYLQKENIIDESGMPKERFSAEFPKEGPSILRIQQVVRGDSAAYFCASSPGTGSYNEQFFGPGTRLTVL.

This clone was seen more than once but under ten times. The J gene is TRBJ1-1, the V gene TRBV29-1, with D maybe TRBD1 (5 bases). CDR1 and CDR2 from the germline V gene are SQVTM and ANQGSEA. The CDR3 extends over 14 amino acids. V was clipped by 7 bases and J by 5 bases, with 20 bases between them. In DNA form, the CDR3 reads TGCAGCGGAGTCCTACAGGTCCGAGGTACTGAAGCTTTCTTT. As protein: CSGVLQVRGTEAFF.

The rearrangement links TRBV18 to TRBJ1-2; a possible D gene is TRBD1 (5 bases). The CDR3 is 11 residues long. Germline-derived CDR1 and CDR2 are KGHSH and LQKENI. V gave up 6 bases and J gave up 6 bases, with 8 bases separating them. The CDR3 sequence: CASSRDHGYTF. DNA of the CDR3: TGTGCCAGCTCGCGGGACCATGGCTACACCTTC.

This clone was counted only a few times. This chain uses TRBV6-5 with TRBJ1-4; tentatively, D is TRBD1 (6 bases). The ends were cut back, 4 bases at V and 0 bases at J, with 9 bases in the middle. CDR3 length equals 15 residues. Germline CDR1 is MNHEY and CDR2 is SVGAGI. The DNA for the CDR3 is TGTGCCAGCAGTTTCGGACAGACAACTAATGAAAAACTGTTTTTT. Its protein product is CASSFGQTTNEKLFF.

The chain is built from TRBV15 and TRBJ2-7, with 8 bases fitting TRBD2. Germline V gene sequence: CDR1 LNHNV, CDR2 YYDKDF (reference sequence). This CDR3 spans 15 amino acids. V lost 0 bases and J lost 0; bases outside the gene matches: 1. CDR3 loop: CATSREREVSYEQYF. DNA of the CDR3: TGTGCCACCAGCAGAGAGCGGGAGGTCTCCTACGAGCAGTACTTC.

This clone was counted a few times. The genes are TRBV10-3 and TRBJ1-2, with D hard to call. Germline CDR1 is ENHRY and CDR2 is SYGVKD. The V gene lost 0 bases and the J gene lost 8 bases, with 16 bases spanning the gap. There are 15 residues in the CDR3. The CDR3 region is CAISESPARSSGYTF. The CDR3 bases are TGTGCCATCAGTGAGTCGCCGGCTAGATCGTCGGGCTACACCTTC.

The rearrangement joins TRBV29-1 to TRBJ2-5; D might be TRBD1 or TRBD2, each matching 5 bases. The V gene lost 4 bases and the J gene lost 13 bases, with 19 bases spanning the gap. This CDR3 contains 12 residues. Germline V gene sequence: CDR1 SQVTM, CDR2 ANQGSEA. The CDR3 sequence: CSVGGTPGQRYF. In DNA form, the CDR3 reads TGCAGCGTTGGAGGAACCCCGGGGCAGAGGTACTTC. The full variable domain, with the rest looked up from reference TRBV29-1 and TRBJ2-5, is SAVISQKPSRDICQRGTSLTIQCQVDSQVTMMFWYRQQPGQSLTLIATANQGSEATYESGFVIDKFPISRPNLTFSTLTVSNMSPEDSSIYLCSVGGTPGQRYFGPGTRLLVL.

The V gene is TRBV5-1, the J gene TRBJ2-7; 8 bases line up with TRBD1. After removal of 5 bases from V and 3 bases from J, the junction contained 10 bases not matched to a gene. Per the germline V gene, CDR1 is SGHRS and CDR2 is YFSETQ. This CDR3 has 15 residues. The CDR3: CASSWDRTGSYEQYF. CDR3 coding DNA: TGCGCCAGCAGTTGGGACAGGACCGGTAGCTACGAGCAGTACTTC.

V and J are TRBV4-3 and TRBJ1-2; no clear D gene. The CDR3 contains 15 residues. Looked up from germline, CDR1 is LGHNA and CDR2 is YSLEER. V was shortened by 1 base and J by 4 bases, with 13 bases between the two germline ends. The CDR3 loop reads CASSQVENGGYGYTF. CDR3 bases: TGCGCCAGCAGCCAAGTGGAGAACGGAGGCTATGGCTACACCTTC.

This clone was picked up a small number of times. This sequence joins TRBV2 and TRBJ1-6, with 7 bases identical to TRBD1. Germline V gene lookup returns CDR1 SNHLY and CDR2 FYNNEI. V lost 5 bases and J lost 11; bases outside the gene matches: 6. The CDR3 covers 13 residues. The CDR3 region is CASSRQGPTPLHF. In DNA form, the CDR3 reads TGTGCCAGCAGTAGACAGGGCCCAACACCCCTCCACTTT.

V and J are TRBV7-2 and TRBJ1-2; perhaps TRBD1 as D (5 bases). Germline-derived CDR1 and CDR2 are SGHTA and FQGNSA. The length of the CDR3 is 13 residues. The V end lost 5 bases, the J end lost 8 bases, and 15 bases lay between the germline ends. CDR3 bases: TGTGCCAGCAGCGCCTCAGGGATTTACGGCTACACCTTC. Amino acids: CASSASGIYGYTF.

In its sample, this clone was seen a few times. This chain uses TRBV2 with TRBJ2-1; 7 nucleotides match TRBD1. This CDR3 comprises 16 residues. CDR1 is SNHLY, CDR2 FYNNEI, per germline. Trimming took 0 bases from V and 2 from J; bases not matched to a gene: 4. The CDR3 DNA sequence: TGTGCCAGCAGTGAAGCCAAGGGGGCCACCTACAATGAGCAGTTCTTC. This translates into CASSEAKGATYNEQFF.

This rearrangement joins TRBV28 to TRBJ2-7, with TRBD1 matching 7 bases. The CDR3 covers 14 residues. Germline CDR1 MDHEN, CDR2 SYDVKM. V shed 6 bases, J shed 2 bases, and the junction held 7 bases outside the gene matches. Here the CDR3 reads CASRVPTGPYEQYF. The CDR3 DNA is TGTGCCAGCAGGGTTCCGACAGGGCCCTACGAGCAGTACTTC. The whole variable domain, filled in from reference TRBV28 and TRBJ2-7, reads DVKVTQSSRYLVKRTGEKVFLECVQDMDHENMFWYRQDPGLGLRLIYFSYDVKMKEKGDIPEGYSVSREKKERFSLILESASTNQTSMYLCASRVPTGPYEQYFGPGTRLTVT.

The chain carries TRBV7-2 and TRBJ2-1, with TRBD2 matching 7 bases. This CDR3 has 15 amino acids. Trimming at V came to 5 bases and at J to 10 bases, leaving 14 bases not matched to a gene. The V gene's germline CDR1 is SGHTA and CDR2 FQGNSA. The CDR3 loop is CASSPSLGLQREQFF. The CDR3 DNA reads TGTGCCAGCAGCCCTAGTCTGGGACTACAGAGAGAGCAGTTCTTC.